This paragraph reports one T cell receptor beta chain. The data are from a study of blood T cell repertoires in COVID-19. CDR3 size: 13 residues. V was pared by 2 bases and J by 2 bases, with 7 bases between. CDR1 is SGDLS, CDR2 YYNGEE, per germline. Profiling relied on immunoSEQ multiplex PCR, and the TCRdb table lists in-frame clones only, not all of them. The sample has nearly 400,000 clones, nearly 90% seen once. The sample comprised PBMCs or T cells enriched from blood (not recorded which). The chain carries TRBV9 and TRBJ2-5; D is ambiguous. The sequence was obtained from a woman younger than 45 who had recovered from COVID-19. The CDR3 loop is CASSVSTQETQYF. The CDR3 DNA reads TGTGCCAGCAGCGTGTCCACTCAAGAGACCCAGTACTTC. The entire variable domain, with the rest obtained from reference TRBV9 and TRBJ2-5, is as follows: DSGVTQTPKHLITATGQRVTLRCSPRSGDLSVYWYQQSLDQGLQFLIQYYNGEERAKGNILERFSAQQFPDLHSELNLSSLELGDSALYFCASSVSTQETQYFGPGTRLLVL.